These 18 T cell receptor beta chains were all obtained from the same sample, sequenced in a study of blood T cells in healthy people across ages. With a J-beta primer mix and a sample-barcoded 5' primer, a second PCR ran 7 to 11 cycles. MiXCR, run by TCRdb on the 5' RACE reads, gives a single entry per CDR3 protein. This table has more than 800,000 distinct CDR3 sequences, more than 25% appearing once. The sequenced sample consisted of blood. The receptors derive from an elderly woman in good health.

Concerning this clonotype: This may be a read error, as it is one base from a much larger clone. The chain joins TRBV12-3 or TRBV12-4 to TRBJ1-4; D gene uncertain. V lost 6 bases and J 6 bases, leaving 8 bases between the germline ends. CDR3 length: 12 residues. CDR3 amino acids: CASSRAHEKLFF. The CDR3 bases are TGTGCCAGCAGCCGGGCACATGAAAAACTGTTTTTT.

This clonotype was seen many times. J is TRBJ2-1 and V is TRBV20-1, with 8 bases lining up with TRBD1. The CDR3 is 14 residues long. The V segment lost 1 base and the J segment 3 bases; nucleotides outside the gene matches: 2. Germline loops: CDR1 DFQATT, CDR2 SNEGSKA (reference sequence). The CDR3 reads CSARGDRNYNEQFF. In nucleotides, the CDR3 is TGCAGTGCTAGAGGGGACAGGAACTACAATGAGCAGTTCTTC.

This clonotype was seen many times. The V and J genes are TRBV28 and TRBJ2-7, with D uncertain. This CDR3 comprises 9 residues. The germline gives CDR1 MDHEN, CDR2 SYDVKM. The ends were cut back, 10 bases at V and 5 bases at J, with 6 bases in the middle. This CDR3 is CATGHEQYF. The CDR3 nucleotides are TGTGCCACCGGCCACGAGCAGTACTTC.

The chain combines TRBV28 with TRBJ1-2, with D possibly matching TRBD1 (6 bases). CDR1 and CDR2 (germline): MDHEN, SYDVKM. This CDR3 spans 15 amino acids. V was clipped by 3 bases and J by 4 bases, with 15 bases between them. CDR3 sequence (DNA): TGTGCCAGCAGTTTTACAGGGAAGGGACCCTATGGCTACACCTTC. Translation: CASSFTGKGPYGYTF.

This clonotype was seen only once. A much larger clone differs from this one at a single base, so this may be a read error. The chain recombines TRBV27 with TRBJ1-5; the match to TRBD1 covers 8 bases. Germline V CDR1 and CDR2: MNHEY, SMNVEV (reference sequence). The CDR3 loop spans 15 amino acids. The CDR3 is CVSSPDRASNQPQHF. In DNA form, the CDR3 reads TGTGTCAGCAGTCCGGACAGGGCGAGCAATCAGCCCCAGCATTTT.

This clonotype showed up just a few times. The rearrangement links TRBV18 to TRBJ1-2; 10 bases are a match to TRBD1. The junction had 6 bases not matched to a gene; V was cut back by 2 bases and J by 0 bases. The CDR3 extends over 17 amino acids. The V gene's germline CDR1 is KGHSH and CDR2 LQKENI. The chain's CDR3 is CASSPSGQGTTNYGYTF. CDR3 DNA sequence: TGTGCCAGCTCACCATCGGGACAGGGGACTACTAACTATGGCTACACCTTC. The full variable domain, completed using reference TRBV18 and TRBJ1-2, is NAGVMQNPRHLVRRRGQEARLRCSPMKGHSHVYWYRQLPEEGLKFMVYLQKENIIDESGMPKERFSAEFPKEGPSILRIQQVVRGDSAAYFCASSPSGQGTTNYGYTFGSGTRLTVV.

The table lists this clonotype with many counts. The chain recombines TRBV6-2 or TRBV6-3 with TRBJ2-7; TRBD2 might be the D (6 bases). The CDR3 runs to 13 residues. The V end was cut by 7 bases, the J end by 1 base, with 11 bases between. The germline gives CDR1 MNHEY, CDR2 SVGEGT. The DNA of the CDR3 is TGTGCCAGCACTAAGCGGGTATCCTACGAGCAGTACTTC. This codes for CASTKRVSYEQYF.

This clonotype was found once. This may come from a read error, since a much larger clone is one base off. The chain joins TRBV3-1 to TRBJ2-2, with a weak D call TRBD2 (5 bases). The germline CDR1 and CDR2 sequences are LGHDT and YNNKEL (reference sequence). The CDR3 is 11 residues long. The CDR3 here is CASSRSGERFF. The CDR3 region has the DNA TGTGCCAGCAGTAGATCCGGGGAGCGGTTTTTT.

This clonotype occurred a few times. V usage is TRBV24-1 and J usage is TRBJ1-2; possible D gene TRBD1, 5 bases. Germline CDR1 is KGHDR and CDR2 is SFDVKD. V dropped 3 bases and J dropped 8 bases, with 12 bases sitting between them. This CDR3 contains 13 residues. The CDR3 loop is CATSDGGVHGYTF. As DNA, the CDR3 is TGTGCCACCAGTGATGGGGGGGTGCACGGCTACACCTTC.

This clonotype was counted a single time. Being one base from a much bigger clone, this may be a read error. The V and J genes are TRBV20-1 and TRBJ2-7; 9 nucleotides line up with TRBD2. Germline V gene data show CDR1 as DFQATT and CDR2 as SNEGSKA (reference sequence). This CDR3 is built from 16 residues. V lost 5 bases, J lost 7 bases, and 18 bases stayed unmatched. CDR3 protein: CSAGGLSGGNYNEQYF. In DNA form, the CDR3 reads TGCAGTGCTGGGGGACTTAGCGGGGGAAACTACAATGAGCAGTACTTC.

The sample holds a few counts of this clonotype. The chain has TRBV2 and TRBJ1-5; 7 bases agree with TRBD1. The CDR3 contains 13 residues. The junction had 4 bases not matched to a gene; V was cut back by 5 bases and J by 6 bases. Germline V gene lookup returns CDR1 SNHLY and CDR2 FYNNEI. Here the CDR3 reads CASSRDSRQPQHF. CDR3 nucleotide sequence: TGTGCCAGCAGTAGGGACAGCCGTCAGCCCCAGCATTTT.

In this sample, this clonotype turned up many times. V gene TRBV7-2 combines with J gene TRBJ2-7, with D perhaps matching TRBD1 or TRBD2 (5 bases each). The germline V gene has CDR1 SGHTA and CDR2 FQGNSA. V dropped 0 bases and J dropped 6 bases, with 9 bases sitting between them. The CDR3 extends over 13 amino acids. In nucleotides, the CDR3 is TGTGCCAGCAGCTTAGCTCGGGACGGCGAGCAGTACTTC. Translation: CASSLARDGEQYF.

This clonotype showed up just a few times. One end of the junction varies from germline; a read error may be responsible. The CDR3 DNA reads as TGTGCCAACAGCCTAGAGCGGGGCGGGGGAAAAAATGAGCAGTTCTTC. It is translated as CANSLERGGGKNEQFF. The genes are TRBV3-1 and TRBJ2-1, with 7 bases that match TRBD2. Germline lookup yields CDR1 LGHDT and CDR2 YNNKEL (reference sequence). CDR3 length: 16 amino acids.

The rearrangement joins TRBV5-4 to TRBJ1-4; unclear D gene. The germline V gene encodes CDR1 SGHNT and CDR2 YYREEE (reference sequence). This CDR3 is 14 amino acids long. V lost 3 bases and J 4 bases, leaving 10 bases between the germline ends. The CDR3 DNA reads TGTGCCAGCAGCTCCGGCGGATTTAATGAAAAACTGTTTTTT. Translated: CASSSGGFNEKLFF.

V usage is TRBV7-2 and J usage is TRBJ2-7; 7 bases align to TRBD2. V dropped 4 bases and J dropped 6; count of bases not matched to a gene: 9. This CDR3 region has 14 residues. CDR1 and CDR2 (germline): SGHTA, FQGNSA. CDR3 DNA sequence: TGTGCCAGCAGCTCATCGGGGCCGGGGGGCGAGCAGTACTTC. It codes for CASSSSGPGGEQYF.

This clonotype showed up many times. The chain combines TRBV10-3 with TRBJ2-3, with D perhaps TRBD2 (6 bases). CDR1 and CDR2 (germline): ENHRY, SYGVKD. V dropped 8 bases and J dropped 0 bases, with 12 bases sitting between them. The CDR3 length is 14 residues. The CDR3: CAIAGTRSTDTQYF. The DNA of the CDR3 is TGTGCCATCGCCGGGACTCGAAGCACAGATACGCAGTATTTT.

For this clonotype: Being one base from a much bigger clone, this may be a read error. The chain recombines TRBV12-3 or TRBV12-4 with TRBJ1-6, with TRBD1 as a possible D gene (6 bases). The CDR3 covers 15 residues. CDR3 protein: CASSRTAIIDSPPHF. CDR3 in DNA: TGTGCCAGCAGCAGGACAGCGATAATCGATTCACCCCCCCACTTT.

This clonotype showed up just a few times. The CDR3 protein is CASSLLGQGEAFF. Written as DNA, the CDR3 is TGCGCCAGCAGCTTGCTAGGGCAGGGTGAAGCTTTCTTT. V is TRBV5-1 and J is TRBJ1-1; possibly TRBD1 for D (5 bases). CDR3 length: 13 residues. V was trimmed by 1 base and J by 7 bases, leaving 11 bases between them. CDR1 and CDR2 from the germline V gene are SGHRS and YFSETQ.